The 21 T cell receptor beta chains reported below all come from one sample, sequenced in a study of T-cell reconstitution after alpha-beta-depleted transplantation in children. Unique molecular identifiers featured in how the TCRbeta library was prepared. MiXCR, run by TCRdb on the PCR reads, gives a single entry per CDR3 protein. The table records 500,000 to 650,000 distinct CDR3 sequences, about an eighth of them present only once. This specimen was PBMCs, mostly from graft donor cells, taken 180 days after TCRalphabeta/CD19-depleted stem cell transplant. Source of these receptors: a female patient between 2 and 15 years old who had a stem cell transplant for aplastic anemia, so the T cells may come from the graft donor.

There are a few counts of this clonotype. The chain uses TRBV28 and TRBJ1-5; no clear D. Germline CDR1 MDHEN, CDR2 SYDVKM. This CDR3 is built from 14 residues. V lost 7 bases, J lost 6 bases, and 16 bases lay in between. The CDR3 here is CASTSVLPSQPQHF. DNA of the CDR3: TGTGCCAGCACCTCCGTCTTACCCAGTCAGCCCCAGCATTTT.

This clonotype was detected many times. The chain links TRBV28 to TRBJ2-2; D possibly corresponds to TRBD1 (5 bases). Between the trimmed V and J ends, which lost 5 bases and 4 bases, there was a span of 17 bases. Per germline, CDR1 MDHEN and CDR2 SYDVKM. The CDR3 length is 16 residues. CDR3 bases: TGTGCCAGCAGTACCGCGCCAGGGCGTACCACCGGGGAGCTGTTTTTT. Protein: CASSTAPGRTTGELFF.

This clonotype was detected only a few times. The chain recombines TRBV24-1 with TRBJ2-5, with D perhaps TRBD1 (6 bases). CDR1 and CDR2 (germline): KGHDR, SFDVKD. This CDR3 spans 14 amino acids. The V gene lost 4 bases and the J gene lost 5 bases, with 13 bases spanning the gap. The CDR3 sequence: CATSDLTGSETQYF. The CDR3 DNA follows: TGTGCCACCAGTGACCTGACAGGATCGGAGACCCAGTACTTC.

This clonotype was seen only a few times. This chain connects TRBV7-2 to TRBJ2-5, with 12 bases that match TRBD1. Trimming cost V 1 base and J 10 bases; bases outside gene matches: 7. CDR3 size: 15 residues. CDR1 is SGHTA and CDR2 is FQGNSA in the germline V gene. The CDR3 sequence: CASSLEGDRGRSQYF. CDR3 nucleotide sequence: TGTGCCAGCAGCTTAGAGGGGGACAGGGGGCGAAGCCAGTACTTC.

This clonotype was picked up a small number of times. The chain links TRBV27 to TRBJ2-4, with D possibly TRBD2 on 6 matching bases. Trimming stripped 5 bases from V and 2 bases from J, with 16 bases between. CDR1 is MNHEY and CDR2 is SMNVEV in the germline V gene (reference sequence). The CDR3 runs 16 residues. CDR3 sequence: CASSQEAAGTKNIQYF. In nucleotides, the CDR3 is TGTGCCAGCAGTCAAGAGGCCGCGGGAACCAAAAACATTCAGTACTTC.

DNA for the CDR3: TGTGCCAGCAGTTCCTACCTCCACAGGGGAAAAGAGACCCAGTACTTC. It codes for CASSSYLHRGKETQYF. The chain joins TRBV28 to TRBJ2-5; 7 bases agree with TRBD1. Unmatched junction bases numbered 11, after V lost 4 bases and J lost 3 bases. Germline loops: CDR1 MDHEN, CDR2 SYDVKM. The CDR3 loop spans 16 amino acids. Full variable domain (outside the CDR3, taken from reference TRBV28 and TRBJ2-5): DVKVTQSSRYLVKRTGEKVFLECVQDMDHENMFWYRQDPGLGLRLIYFSYDVKMKEKGDIPEGYSVSREKKERFSLILESASTNQTSMYLCASSSYLHRGKETQYFGPGTRLLVL.

This clonotype came up a few times. The CDR3 loop reads CASSDRTNEQFF. DNA of the CDR3: TGTGCCAGCAGCGACCGAACCAATGAGCAGTTCTTC. This sequence joins TRBV13 and TRBJ2-1; D is undetermined. V was pared by 5 bases and J by 6 bases, with 8 bases between. Germline V gene sequence: CDR1 PRHDT, CDR2 FYEKMQ (reference sequence). The CDR3 length is 12 residues.

Ten or more counts support this clonotype. The rearrangement joins TRBV5-1 to TRBJ1-2; 7 bases line up with TRBD1. This CDR3 is built from 12 residues. J was trimmed by 8 bases and V by 4 bases; bases with no gene match: 5. Germline assignment: CDR1 SGHRS and CDR2 YFSETQ. The CDR3, as DNA: TGCGCCAGCAGCCTCGACAGGGAAGGCTACACCTTC. Its translation is CASSLDREGYTF.

The chain links TRBV6-5 to TRBJ2-7; tentatively, D is TRBD2 (5 bases). Germline-derived CDR1 and CDR2 are MNHEY and SVGAGI. CDR3 length equals 14 residues. V was pared by 3 bases and J by 6 bases, with 15 bases between. In DNA, the CDR3 is TGTGCCAGCAGTTATTCGGAGGAGGTTGTCGAGCAGTACTTC. This encodes CASSYSEEVVEQYF.

This clonotype has more than one count but fewer than ten. V is TRBV20-1 and J is TRBJ2-7; D is undetermined. Germline CDR1 is DFQATT and CDR2 is SNEGSKA (reference sequence). The V and J ends lost 6 bases and 4 bases respectively, with 7 bases between them. The CDR3 is 10 residues long. In nucleotides, the CDR3 is TGCAGTGCGTCGGAATACGAGCAGTACTTC. Translating gives CSASEYEQYF.

This clonotype occurred a few times. This sequence joins TRBV10-3 and TRBJ1-1, with D hard to call. The CDR3 is made up of 12 amino acids. CDR1 is ENHRY, CDR2 SYGVKD, per germline. V was trimmed by 3 bases and J by 5 bases, leaving 7 bases between them. This CDR3 is CAISDRRTEAFF. As DNA, the CDR3 is TGTGCCATCAGTGACAGGAGAACTGAAGCTTTCTTT.

This clonotype was observed a few times. The chain combines TRBV4-3 with TRBJ2-5; TRBD1 matches at 8 bases. CDR1 LGHNA and CDR2 YSLEER come from the germline V gene. The CDR3 consists of 16 residues. The V and J ends lost 0 bases and 5 bases, in that order; junction bases with no gene match: 8. In DNA, the CDR3 is TGCGCCAGCAGCCAAGAGAGCAGGGGGCGGTTCGAGACCCAGTACTTC. This gives the protein CASSQESRGRFETQYF.

The J gene is TRBJ2-1, the V gene TRBV4-2, with D perhaps TRBD2 (6 bases). Germline V CDR1 and CDR2: LGHNA, YNFKEQ. The CDR3 covers 14 residues. V was trimmed by 4 bases and J by 5 bases, leaving 12 bases between them. DNA for the CDR3: TGTGCCAGCAGCCGCGGAGGGGCAGACAATGAGCAGTTCTTC. Translating it yields CASSRGGADNEQFF.

With regard to this clonotype: Because it lacks the conserved phenylalanine or tryptophan at the end, this CDR3 is likely a read error. This chain links TRBV11-2 with TRBJ1-1; 9 bases line up with TRBD1. Germline CDR1 SGHAT, CDR2 FQNNGV. The CDR3 has 14 amino acids. With 5 bases clipped from V and 4 bases from J, the junction kept 5 bases outside the gene matches. The CDR3 DNA reads as TGTGCCAGCAGCCCCCGGGACAGGGTCACTGAAGCTTTCCTT. This translates into CASSPRDRVTEAFL.

The J gene is TRBJ2-6, the V gene TRBV29-1; D is unresolved. With 4 bases removed from V and 3 bases from J, the gap between germline ends came to 7 bases. CDR1 SQVTM and CDR2 ANQGSEA come from the germline V gene. This CDR3 comprises 13 residues. In nucleotides, the CDR3 is TGCAGCGTTGTTCCAAGTGGGGCCAACGTCCTGACTTTC. Translation gives CSVVPSGANVLTF. Full variable domain (outside the CDR3, taken from reference TRBV29-1 and TRBJ2-6): SAVISQKPSRDICQRGTSLTIQCQVDSQVTMMFWYRQQPGQSLTLIATANQGSEATYESGFVIDKFPISRPNLTFSTLTVSNMSPEDSSIYLCSVVPSGANVLTFGAGSRLTVL.

This clonotype was detected ten times or more. The J gene is TRBJ2-1, the V gene TRBV12-3 or TRBV12-4, with TRBD1 as a possible D gene (6 bases). V lost 7 bases and J lost 7, with 14 bases in between. This CDR3 has 13 residues. The CDR3 loop is CASNLGAGNEQFF. The DNA for the CDR3 is TGTGCCAGCAACCTGGGGGCAGGGAATGAGCAGTTCTTC.

The gene calls are TRBV4-3 and TRBJ1-6, with 8 bases identical to TRBD1. Germline CDR1 is LGHNA and CDR2 is YSLEER. V was pared by 1 base and J by 13 bases, with 6 bases of the junction left unmatched. The CDR3 loop spans 14 amino acids. The CDR3 sequence: CASSQVDREKPLHF. The CDR3 nucleotides read TGCGCCAGCAGCCAAGTGGACAGGGAGAAGCCCCTCCACTTT.

This clonotype was found a few times. CDR3 nucleotides: TGTGCCAGCTCACCACCGGCAGCCCGTAACACCATATATTTT. As protein: CASSPPAARNTIYF. The chain recombines TRBV18 with TRBJ1-3; D is ambiguous. CDR3 size: 14 residues. The ends were cut back, 0 bases at V and 7 bases at J, with 10 bases in the middle. The germline V gene has CDR1 KGHSH and CDR2 LQKENI.

The chain couples TRBV7-6 to TRBJ2-7, with D possibly TRBD1 on 5 matching bases. CDR1 is SGHVS and CDR2 is FNYEAQ in the germline V gene. V was shortened by 5 bases and J by 0 bases, with 20 bases between the two germline ends. The CDR3 is made up of 17 amino acids. The CDR3 region has the DNA TGTGCCAGCAGCAAGCCCCCCGACAGATATTCCTCCTACGAGCAGTACTTC. Protein: CASSKPPDRYSSYEQYF.

The J gene is TRBJ1-2, the V gene TRBV20-1; TRBD1 matches at 8 bases. The CDR3 is made up of 13 amino acids. CDR1 and CDR2 (germline): DFQATT, SNEGSKA (reference sequence). With 4 bases clipped from V and 3 bases from J, the junction kept 4 bases outside the gene matches. CDR3 loop: CSATGTGDYGYTF. The CDR3 DNA follows: TGCAGTGCTACCGGGACAGGCGACTATGGCTACACCTTC.

This clonotype was counted at least ten times. The CDR3 coding sequence is TGCGCCAGCAGCGTAGCGGGACAGGGCGGGGATGAGCAGTTCTTC. It yields the protein CASSVAGQGGDEQFF. The chain is built from TRBV5-1 and TRBJ2-1; possibly TRBD1 for D (9 bases). The CDR3 runs to 15 residues. Germline V lookup: CDR1 SGHRS, CDR2 YFSETQ. V dropped 4 bases and J dropped 8 bases, with 19 bases sitting between them.